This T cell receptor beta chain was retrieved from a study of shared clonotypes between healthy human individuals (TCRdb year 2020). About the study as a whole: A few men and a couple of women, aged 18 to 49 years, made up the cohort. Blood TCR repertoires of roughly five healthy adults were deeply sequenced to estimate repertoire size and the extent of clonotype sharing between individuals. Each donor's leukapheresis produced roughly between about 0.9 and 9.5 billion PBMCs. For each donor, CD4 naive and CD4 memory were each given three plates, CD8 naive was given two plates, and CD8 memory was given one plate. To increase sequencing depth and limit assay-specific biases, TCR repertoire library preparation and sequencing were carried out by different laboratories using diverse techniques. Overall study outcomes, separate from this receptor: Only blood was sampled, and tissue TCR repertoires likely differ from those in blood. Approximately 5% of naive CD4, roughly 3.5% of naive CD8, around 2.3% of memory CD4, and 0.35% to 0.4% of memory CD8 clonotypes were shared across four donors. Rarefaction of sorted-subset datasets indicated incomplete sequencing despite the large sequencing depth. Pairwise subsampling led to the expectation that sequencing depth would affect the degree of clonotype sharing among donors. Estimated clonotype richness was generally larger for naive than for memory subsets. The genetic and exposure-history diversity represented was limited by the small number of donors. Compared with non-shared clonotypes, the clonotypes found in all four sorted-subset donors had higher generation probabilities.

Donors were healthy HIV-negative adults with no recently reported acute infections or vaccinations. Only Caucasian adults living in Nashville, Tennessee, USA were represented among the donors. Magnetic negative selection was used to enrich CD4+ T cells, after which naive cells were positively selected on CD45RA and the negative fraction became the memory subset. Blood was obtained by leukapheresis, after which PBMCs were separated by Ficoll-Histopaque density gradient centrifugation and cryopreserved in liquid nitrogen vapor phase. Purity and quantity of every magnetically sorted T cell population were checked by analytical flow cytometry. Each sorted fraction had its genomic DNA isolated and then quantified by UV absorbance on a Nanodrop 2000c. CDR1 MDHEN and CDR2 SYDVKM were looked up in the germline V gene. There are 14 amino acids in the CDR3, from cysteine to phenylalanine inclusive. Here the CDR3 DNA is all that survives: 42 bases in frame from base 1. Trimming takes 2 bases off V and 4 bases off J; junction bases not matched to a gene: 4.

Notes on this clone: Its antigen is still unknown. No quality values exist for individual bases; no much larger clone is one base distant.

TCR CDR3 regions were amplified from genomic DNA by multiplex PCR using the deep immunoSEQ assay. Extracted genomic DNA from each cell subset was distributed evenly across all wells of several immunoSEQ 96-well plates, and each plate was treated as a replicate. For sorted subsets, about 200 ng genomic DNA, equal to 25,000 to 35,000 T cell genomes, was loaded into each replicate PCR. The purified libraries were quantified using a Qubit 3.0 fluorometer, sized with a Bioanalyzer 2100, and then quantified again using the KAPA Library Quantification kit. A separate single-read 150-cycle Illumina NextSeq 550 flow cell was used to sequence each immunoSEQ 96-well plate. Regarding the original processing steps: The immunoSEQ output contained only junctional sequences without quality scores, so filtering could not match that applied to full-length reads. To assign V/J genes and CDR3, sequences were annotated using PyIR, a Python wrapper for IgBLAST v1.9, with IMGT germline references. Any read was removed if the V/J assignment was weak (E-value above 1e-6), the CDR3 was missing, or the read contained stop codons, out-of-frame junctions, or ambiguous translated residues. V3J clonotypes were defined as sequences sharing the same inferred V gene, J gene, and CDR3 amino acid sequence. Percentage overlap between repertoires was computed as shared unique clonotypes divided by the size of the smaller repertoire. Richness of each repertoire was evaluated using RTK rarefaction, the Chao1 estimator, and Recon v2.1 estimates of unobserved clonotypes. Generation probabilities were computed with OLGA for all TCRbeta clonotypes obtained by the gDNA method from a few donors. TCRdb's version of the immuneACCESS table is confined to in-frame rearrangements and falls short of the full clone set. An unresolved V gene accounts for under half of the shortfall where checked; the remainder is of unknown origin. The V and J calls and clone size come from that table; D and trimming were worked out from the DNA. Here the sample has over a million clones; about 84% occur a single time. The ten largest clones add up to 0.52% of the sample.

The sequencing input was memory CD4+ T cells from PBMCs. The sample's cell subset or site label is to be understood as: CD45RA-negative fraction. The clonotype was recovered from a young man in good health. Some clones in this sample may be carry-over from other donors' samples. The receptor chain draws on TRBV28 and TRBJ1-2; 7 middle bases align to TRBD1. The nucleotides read TGTGCCAGCAGTTTACCCGGACAGGCCTATGGCTACACCTTC. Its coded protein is CASSLPGQAYGYTF.